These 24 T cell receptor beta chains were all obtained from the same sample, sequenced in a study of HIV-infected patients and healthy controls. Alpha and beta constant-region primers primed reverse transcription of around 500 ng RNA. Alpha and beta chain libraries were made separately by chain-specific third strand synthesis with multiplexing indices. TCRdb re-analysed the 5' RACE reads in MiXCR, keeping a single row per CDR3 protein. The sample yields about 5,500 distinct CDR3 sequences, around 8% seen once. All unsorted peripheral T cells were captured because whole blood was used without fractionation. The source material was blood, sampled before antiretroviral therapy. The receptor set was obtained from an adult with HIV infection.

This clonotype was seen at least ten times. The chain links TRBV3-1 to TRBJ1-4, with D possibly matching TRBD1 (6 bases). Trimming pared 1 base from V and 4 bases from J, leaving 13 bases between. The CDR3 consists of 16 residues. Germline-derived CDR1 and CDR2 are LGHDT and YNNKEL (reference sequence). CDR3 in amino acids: CASSQGRGRGNEKLFF. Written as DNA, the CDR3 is TGTGCCAGCAGCCAAGGCCGGGGGCGCGGTAATGAAAAACTGTTTTTT.

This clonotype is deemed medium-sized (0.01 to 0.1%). CDR3 loop: CASSRTRSEQYF. The CDR3 nucleotides read TGTGCCAGCAGCCGAACTAGATCCGAGCAGTACTTC. The gene calls are TRBV11-1 and TRBJ2-7; tentatively, D is TRBD2 (5 bases). CDR1 and CDR2 from the germline V gene are SGHAT and FQDESV (reference sequence). This CDR3 is 12 amino acids long. The germline V and J ends were trimmed by 5 bases and 6 bases, with 11 bases remaining between them.

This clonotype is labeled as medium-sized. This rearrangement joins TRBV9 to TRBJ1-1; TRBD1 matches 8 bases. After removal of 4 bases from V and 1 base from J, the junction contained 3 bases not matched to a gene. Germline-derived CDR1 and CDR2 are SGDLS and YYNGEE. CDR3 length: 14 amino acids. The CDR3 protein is CASSPGGGNTEAFF. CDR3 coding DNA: TGTGCCAGCAGCCCAGGGGGCGGGAACACTGAAGCTTTCTTT.

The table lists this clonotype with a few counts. The DNA of the CDR3 is TGTGCCAGCAGCGTCGTGGGGTCGGCTAGCGGTGATAATACGCAGTATTTT. Translating gives CASSVVGSASGDNTQYF. The V call is TRBV9, the J call TRBJ2-3; 7 bases are shared with TRBD2. Trimming at V came to 2 bases and at J to 7 bases, leaving 16 bases not matched to a gene. This CDR3 is 17 amino acids long. Germline values: CDR1 SGDLS, CDR2 YYNGEE.

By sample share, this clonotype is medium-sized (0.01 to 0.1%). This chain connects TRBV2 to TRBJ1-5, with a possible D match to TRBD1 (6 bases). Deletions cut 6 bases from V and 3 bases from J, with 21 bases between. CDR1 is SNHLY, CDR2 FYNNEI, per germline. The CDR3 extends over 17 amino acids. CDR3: CASSGIGYTGINQPQHF. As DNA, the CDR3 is TGTGCCAGCAGCGGGATAGGATACACAGGGATCAATCAGCCCCAGCATTTT.

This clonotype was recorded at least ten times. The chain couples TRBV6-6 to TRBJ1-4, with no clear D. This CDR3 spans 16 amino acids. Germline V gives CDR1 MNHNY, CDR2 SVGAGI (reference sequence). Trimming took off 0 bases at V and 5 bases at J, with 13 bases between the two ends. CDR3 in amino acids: CASSYSGGRLNEKLFF. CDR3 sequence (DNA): TGTGCCAGCAGTTACTCCGGAGGGAGGCTAAATGAAAAACTGTTTTTT.

CDR3 sequence (DNA): TGCAGCGTTCGAACGGGGTGGTACAATGAGCAGTTCTTC. This sequence encodes CSVRTGWYNEQFF. The chain combines TRBV29-1 with TRBJ2-1; maybe TRBD2 (5 bases). The CDR3 spans 13 residues. CDR1 is SQVTM and CDR2 is ANQGSEA in the germline V gene. V was shortened by 5 bases and J by 4 bases, with 12 bases between the two germline ends.

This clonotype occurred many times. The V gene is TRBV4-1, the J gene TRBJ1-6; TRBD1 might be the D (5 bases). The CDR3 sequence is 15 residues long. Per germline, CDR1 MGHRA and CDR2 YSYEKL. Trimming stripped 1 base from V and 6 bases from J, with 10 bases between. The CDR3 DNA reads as TGCGCCAGCAGCCAAGTGGCAGGGCTTAATTCACCCCTCCACTTT. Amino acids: CASSQVAGLNSPLHF.

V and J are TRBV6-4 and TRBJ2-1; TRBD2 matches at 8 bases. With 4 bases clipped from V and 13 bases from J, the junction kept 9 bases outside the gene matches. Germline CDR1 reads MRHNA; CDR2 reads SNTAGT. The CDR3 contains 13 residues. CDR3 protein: CASSALYGGEQFF. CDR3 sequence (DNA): TGTGCCAGCAGTGCCTTATACGGGGGGGAACAGTTCTTC.

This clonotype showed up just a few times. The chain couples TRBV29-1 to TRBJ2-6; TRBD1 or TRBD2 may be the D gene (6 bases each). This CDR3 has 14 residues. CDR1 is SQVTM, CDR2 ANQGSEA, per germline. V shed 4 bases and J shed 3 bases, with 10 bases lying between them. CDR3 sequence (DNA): TGCAGCGTTGTGAGGGGGGATGGGGCCAACGTCCTGACTTTC. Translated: CSVVRGDGANVLTF.

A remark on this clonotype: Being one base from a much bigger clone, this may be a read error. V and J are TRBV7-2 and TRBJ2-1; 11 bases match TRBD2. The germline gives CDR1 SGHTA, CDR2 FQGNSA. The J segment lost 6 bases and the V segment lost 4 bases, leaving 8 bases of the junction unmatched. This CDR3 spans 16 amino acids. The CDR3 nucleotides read TGTGCCAGCAGCTCAGAGTCTAGCGGGAGGAGCAATGAGCAGTTCTTC. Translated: CASSSESSGRSNEQFF.

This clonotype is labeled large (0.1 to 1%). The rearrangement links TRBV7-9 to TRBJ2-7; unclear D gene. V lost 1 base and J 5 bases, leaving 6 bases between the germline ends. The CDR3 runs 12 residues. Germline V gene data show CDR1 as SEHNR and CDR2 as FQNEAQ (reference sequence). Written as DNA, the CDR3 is TGTGCCAGCAGCTTAGTGGTACACGAGCAGTACTTC. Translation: CASSLVVHEQYF.

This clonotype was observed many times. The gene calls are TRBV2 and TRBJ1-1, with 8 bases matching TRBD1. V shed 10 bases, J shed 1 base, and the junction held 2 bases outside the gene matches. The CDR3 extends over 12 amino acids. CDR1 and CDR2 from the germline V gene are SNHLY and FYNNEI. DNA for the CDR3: TGTGCCACTGGGACAGGGAACACTGAAGCTTTCTTT. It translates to CATGTGNTEAFF.

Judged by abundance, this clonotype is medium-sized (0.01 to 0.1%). The CDR3 is CSASSGLARVTQYF. CDR3 bases: TGCAGTGCTAGCTCCGGACTAGCCAGGGTGACGCAGTATTTT. The rearrangement joins TRBV20-1 to TRBJ2-3; TRBD2 matches 8 bases. CDR1 is DFQATT and CDR2 is SNEGSKA in the germline V gene (reference sequence). CDR3 length: 14 residues. The V gene end was trimmed by 3 bases and the J gene end by 9 bases; junction bases not matched to a gene: 11.

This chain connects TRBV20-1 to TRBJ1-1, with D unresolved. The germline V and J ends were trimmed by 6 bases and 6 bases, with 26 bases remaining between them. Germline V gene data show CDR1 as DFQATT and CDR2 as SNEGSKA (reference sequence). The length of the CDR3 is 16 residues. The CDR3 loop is CSAPGGSTIGSAEAFF. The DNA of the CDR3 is TGCAGTGCCCCAGGCGGATCCACAATCGGGAGCGCTGAAGCTTTCTTT.

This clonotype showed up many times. CDR3 loop: CASSTHSGDRGPEQFF. The CDR3 DNA follows: TGTGCCAGCAGTACCCACTCCGGGGACAGGGGCCCCGAGCAGTTCTTC. This rearrangement joins TRBV12-3 or TRBV12-4 to TRBJ2-1; TRBD1 agrees at 10 bases. The CDR3 has 16 amino acids. Trimming cost V 5 bases and J 10 bases; bases outside gene matches: 14.

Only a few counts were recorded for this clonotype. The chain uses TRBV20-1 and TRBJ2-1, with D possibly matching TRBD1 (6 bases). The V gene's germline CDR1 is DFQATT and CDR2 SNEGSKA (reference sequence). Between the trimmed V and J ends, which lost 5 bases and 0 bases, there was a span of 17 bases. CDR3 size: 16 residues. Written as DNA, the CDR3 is TGCAGTGCTCCTGATAACGGACAGCTCTCCTACAATGAGCAGTTCTTC. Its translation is CSAPDNGQLSYNEQFF.

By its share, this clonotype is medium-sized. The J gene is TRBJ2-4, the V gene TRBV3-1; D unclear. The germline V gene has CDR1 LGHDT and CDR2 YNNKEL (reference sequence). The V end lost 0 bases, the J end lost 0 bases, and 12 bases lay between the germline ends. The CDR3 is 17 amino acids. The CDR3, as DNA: TGTGCCAGCAGCCAAGAACGTGTCCGGTTAGCCAAAAACATTCAGTACTTC. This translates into CASSQERVRLAKNIQYF. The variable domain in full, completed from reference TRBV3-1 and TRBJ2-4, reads DTAVSQTPKYLVTQMGNDKSIKCEQNLGHDTMYWYKQDSKKFLKIMFSYNNKELIINETVPNRFSPKSPDKAHLNLHINSLELGDSAVYFCASSQERVRLAKNIQYFGAGTRLSVL.

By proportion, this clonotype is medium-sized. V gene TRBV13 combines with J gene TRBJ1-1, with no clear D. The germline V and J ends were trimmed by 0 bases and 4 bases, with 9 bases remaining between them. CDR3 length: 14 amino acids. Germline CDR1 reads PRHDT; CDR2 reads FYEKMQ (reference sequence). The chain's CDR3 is CASSLGMFGTEAFF. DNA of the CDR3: TGTGCCAGCAGCTTAGGTATGTTTGGCACTGAAGCTTTCTTT.

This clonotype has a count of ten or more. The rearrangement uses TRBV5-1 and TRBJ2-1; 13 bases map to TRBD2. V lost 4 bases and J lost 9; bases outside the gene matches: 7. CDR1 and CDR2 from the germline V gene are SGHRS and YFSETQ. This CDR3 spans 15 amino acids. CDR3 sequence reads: CASSPLAGGPGEQFF. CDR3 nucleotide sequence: TGCGCCAGCAGCCCACTAGCGGGGGGGCCCGGTGAGCAGTTCTTC. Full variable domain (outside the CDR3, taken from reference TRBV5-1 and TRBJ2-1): KAGVTQTPRYLIKTRGQQVTLSCSPISGHRSVSWYQQTPGQGLQFLFEYFSETQRNKGNFPGRFSGRQFSNSRSEMNVSTLELGDSALYLCASSPLAGGPGEQFFGPGTRLTVL.

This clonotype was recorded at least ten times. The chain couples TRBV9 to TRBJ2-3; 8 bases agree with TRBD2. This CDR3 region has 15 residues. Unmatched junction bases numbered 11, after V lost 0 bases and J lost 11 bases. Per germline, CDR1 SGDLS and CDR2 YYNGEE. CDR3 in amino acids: CASSVERLARGEQYF. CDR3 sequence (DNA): TGTGCCAGCAGCGTAGAGAGACTAGCGAGGGGTGAGCAGTATTTT. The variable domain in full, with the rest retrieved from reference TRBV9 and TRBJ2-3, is DSGVTQTPKHLITATGQRVTLRCSPRSGDLSVYWYQQSLDQGLQFLIQYYNGEERAKGNILERFSAQQFPDLHSELNLSSLELGDSALYFCASSVERLARGEQYFGPGTRLTVL.

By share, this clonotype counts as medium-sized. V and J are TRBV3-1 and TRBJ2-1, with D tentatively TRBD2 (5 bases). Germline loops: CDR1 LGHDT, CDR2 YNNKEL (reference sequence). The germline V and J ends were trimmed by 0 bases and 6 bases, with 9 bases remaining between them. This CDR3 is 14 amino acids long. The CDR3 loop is CASSQEDGLNEQFF. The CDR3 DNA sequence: TGTGCCAGCAGCCAAGAGGACGGACTCAATGAGCAGTTCTTC.

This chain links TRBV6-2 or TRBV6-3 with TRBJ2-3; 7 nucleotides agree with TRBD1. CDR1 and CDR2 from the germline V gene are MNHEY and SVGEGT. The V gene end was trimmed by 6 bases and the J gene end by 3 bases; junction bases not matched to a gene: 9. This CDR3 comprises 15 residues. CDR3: CASSWDREGTDTQYF. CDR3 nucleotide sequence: TGTGCCAGCAGCTGGGACAGAGAGGGTACAGATACGCAGTATTTT.

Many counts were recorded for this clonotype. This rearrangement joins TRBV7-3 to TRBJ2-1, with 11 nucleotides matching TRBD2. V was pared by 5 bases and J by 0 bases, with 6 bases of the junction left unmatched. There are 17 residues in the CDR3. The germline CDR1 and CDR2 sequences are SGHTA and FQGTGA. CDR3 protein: CASSESSGGASYNEQFF. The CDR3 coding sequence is TGTGCCAGCAGCGAAAGTAGCGGGGGGGCCTCCTACAATGAGCAGTTCTTC.